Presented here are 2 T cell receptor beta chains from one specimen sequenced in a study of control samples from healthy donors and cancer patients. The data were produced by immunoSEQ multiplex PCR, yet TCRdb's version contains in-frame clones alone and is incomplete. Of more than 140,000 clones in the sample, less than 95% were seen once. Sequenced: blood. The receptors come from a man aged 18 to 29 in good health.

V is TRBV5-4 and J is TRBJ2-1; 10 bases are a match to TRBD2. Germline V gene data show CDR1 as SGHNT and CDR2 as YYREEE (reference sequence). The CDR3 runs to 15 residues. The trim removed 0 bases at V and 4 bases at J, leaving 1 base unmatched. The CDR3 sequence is CASSLGSGGYNEQFF. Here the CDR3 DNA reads TGTGCCAGCAGCTTGGGTAGCGGGGGGTACAATGAGCAGTTCTTC.

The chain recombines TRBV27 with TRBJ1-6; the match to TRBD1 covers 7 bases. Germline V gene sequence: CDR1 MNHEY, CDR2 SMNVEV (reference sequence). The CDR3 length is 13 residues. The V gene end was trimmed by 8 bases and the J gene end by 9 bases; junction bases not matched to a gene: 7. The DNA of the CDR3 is TGTGCCAGCGCGGACAGGAGGGGTTCACCCCTCCACTTT. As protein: CASADRRGSPLHF.